Shown below are 5 T cell receptor beta chains from a single sample sequenced in a study of CD8 T cells in Susac syndrome. RNA totalling about 0.5 to 1 ug underwent reverse transcription with random hexamers. TCRdb reanalysed the immunoSEQ multiplex PCR reads using MiXCR and keeps one entry per CDR3 protein. The sample contains 130,000 or so distinct CDR3 sequences, around 86% of which appear only once. Sequenced sample: CD8+ T cells from PBMCs. These receptors all stem from a human donor with multiple sclerosis.

The chain combines TRBV2 with TRBJ2-7; 9 positions agree with TRBD1. The CDR3 has 14 residues. Germline CDR1 and CDR2: SNHLY and FYNNEI. With V trimmed by 2 bases and J by 3 bases, 2 bases remained unmatched. CDR3 protein: CASSETDRGYEQYV. The CDR3 DNA follows: TGTGCCAGCAGTGAAACGGACAGGGGCTACGAGCAGTACGTC.

The V gene is TRBV19, the J gene TRBJ1-6; 7 bases fit TRBD1. Germline V gene sequence: CDR1 LNHDA, CDR2 SQIVND (reference sequence). This CDR3 spans 15 amino acids. J lost 2 bases, V lost 5 bases, and 3 bases had no gene match. CDR3 DNA: TGTGCCAGTAGTTATGGGACAGCCTATAATTCACCCCTCCACTTT. Translating it yields CASSYGTAYNSPLHF.

The chain combines TRBV4-1 with TRBJ2-2; 7 bases match TRBD2. This CDR3 contains 16 residues. CDR1 MGHRA and CDR2 YSYEKL come from the germline V gene. With 3 bases clipped from V and 2 bases from J, the junction kept 6 bases outside the gene matches. In DNA form, the CDR3 reads TGCGCCAGCAGCCACCCTGCGGGGGTAAACACCGGGGAGCTGTTTTTT. It yields the protein CASSHPAGVNTGELFF.

This clonotype was seen a few times. The rearrangement joins TRBV6-6 to TRBJ2-7; tentatively, D is TRBD2 (6 bases). Looked up from germline, CDR1 is MNHNY and CDR2 is SVGAGI (reference sequence). The CDR3 extends over 11 amino acids. V was clipped by 8 bases and J by 7 bases, with 12 bases between them. The CDR3 here is CASGWGVEQYF. The CDR3 DNA reads as TGTGCCAGCGGGTGGGGGGTTGAGCAGTACTTC.

The chain has TRBV9 and TRBJ2-3; 10 positions match TRBD2. J lost 1 base, V lost 3 bases, and 2 bases had no gene match. This CDR3 has 15 amino acids. Germline loops: CDR1 SGDLS, CDR2 YYNGEE. DNA of the CDR3: TGTGCCAGCAGCGGGACTAGCGGAGGCACAGATACGCAGTATTTT. This gives the protein CASSGTSGGTDTQYF.